Shown below are 27 T cell receptor beta chains from a single sample sequenced in a study of graft-versus-host responses after intestinal transplantation. The repertoire was sequenced with immunoSEQ multiplex PCR; TCRdb's copy has only in-frame clones and lacks some. This sample carries 20,000 to 25,000 clones, 94% of them seen once, and the ten largest clones take around 0.52%. Specimen: PBMCs, collected 156 days after intestinal transplant. Receptor source: a human patient who received an intestinal transplant, so some T cells may come from the graft donor.

V usage is TRBV10-3 and J usage is TRBJ1-6; D is unresolved. Trimming left V 2 bases short and J 6 bases short, with 5 bases between. The CDR3 is 13 residues long. CDR1 and CDR2 (germline): ENHRY, SYGVKD. The DNA for the CDR3 is TGTGCCATCAGTGAGGGGGTTAATTCACCCCTCCACTTT. As protein: CAISEGVNSPLHF.

The gene calls are TRBV7-9 and TRBJ2-1; 13 bases fit TRBD2. This CDR3 contains 15 residues. After removal of 5 bases from V and 8 bases from J, the junction contained 6 bases not matched to a gene. Germline V lookup: CDR1 SEHNR, CDR2 FQNEAQ (reference sequence). DNA for the CDR3: TGTGCCAGCAGCCCAACTAGCGGGAGGGCCGATGAGCAGTTCTTC. Translating gives CASSPTSGRADEQFF.

The chain uses TRBV7-9 and TRBJ2-7; 7 nucleotides agree with TRBD1. The junction had 2 bases not matched to a gene; V was cut back by 1 base and J by 2 bases. The CDR3 is made up of 14 amino acids. Per germline, CDR1 SEHNR and CDR2 FQNEAQ (reference sequence). The CDR3, as DNA: TGTGCCAGCAGCTTAGAGGGGGCCACCTACGAGCAGTACTTC. Protein: CASSLEGATYEQYF. Full variable domain (missing parts from reference TRBV7-9 and TRBJ2-7): DTGVSQNPRHKITKRGQNVTFRCDPISEHNRLYWYRQTLGQGPEFLTYFQNEAQLEKSRLLSDRFSAERPKGSFSTLEIQRTEQGDSAMYLCASSLEGATYEQYFGPGTRLTVT.

V gene TRBV7-8 combines with J gene TRBJ2-1, with 8 bases matching TRBD2. Germline values: CDR1 SGHVS, CDR2 FQNEAQ. V was clipped by 3 bases and J by 7 bases; unmatched bases: 8. The CDR3 has 15 amino acids. For the CDR3, the DNA is TGTGCCAGCAGCTTGTTCAGCGGGAGCCTGAATGAGCAGTTCTTC. Protein: CASSLFSGSLNEQFF.

The chain links TRBV7-9 to TRBJ1-3; D is undetermined. The CDR3 loop spans 13 amino acids. The germline CDR1 and CDR2 sequences are SEHNR and FQNEAQ (reference sequence). The V end was cut by 6 bases, the J end by 0 bases, with 6 bases between. CDR3 nucleotides: TGTGCCAGCAGTCAGTCCTCTGGAAACACCATATATTTT. Amino acids: CASSQSSGNTIYF.

This chain links TRBV28 with TRBJ2-4; D is unresolved. Deletions cut 6 bases from V and 5 bases from J, with 11 bases between. The CDR3 spans 13 residues. Germline loops: CDR1 MDHEN, CDR2 SYDVKM. The CDR3: CASSSGRENIQYF. The DNA of the CDR3 is TGTGCCAGCAGCTCGGGTCGGGAAAACATTCAGTACTTC.

This clone was counted only a few times. The chain couples TRBV21-1 to TRBJ1-2. TRBV21-1 is deemed a pseudogene. CDR3 length: 14 amino acids. This CDR3 reads CASSKVGEDYGYTF. CDR3 nucleotides: TGTGCCAGCAGCAAAGTTGGAGAGGATTATGGCTACACCTTC.

The chain recombines TRBV5-4 with TRBJ2-5; 8 nucleotides line up with TRBD1. V lost 4 bases, J lost 1 base, and 9 bases stayed unmatched. The germline V gene encodes CDR1 SGHNT and CDR2 YYREEE (reference sequence). The CDR3 sequence is 16 residues long. DNA for the CDR3: TGTGCCAGCAGCCCCCCGGACAGGGCGGTCCAAGAGACCCAGTACTTC. As protein: CASSPPDRAVQETQYF. Using reference TRBV5-4 and TRBJ2-5 for the parts outside the CDR3, the full variable domain is ETGVTQSPTHLIKTRGQQVTLRCSSQSGHNTVSWYQQALGQGPQFIFQYYREEENGRGNFPPRFSGLQFPNYSSELNVNALELDDSALYLCASSPPDRAVQETQYFGPGTRLLVL.

On this clone itself: Other DNA sequences within the sample encode an identical CDR3. The CDR3 spells CASSLGGSNQPQHF. The CDR3 nucleotides are TGTGCCAGCAGCTTGGGGGGTAGCAATCAGCCCCAGCATTTT. The chain recombines TRBV5-4 with TRBJ1-5; unclear D gene. The CDR3 extends over 14 amino acids. Per germline, CDR1 SGHNT and CDR2 YYREEE (reference sequence). V gave up 0 bases and J gave up 0 bases, with 4 bases separating them.

This rearrangement joins TRBV4-1 to TRBJ1-2; D is unclear. CDR1 and CDR2 from the germline V gene are MGHRA and YSYEKL. The CDR3 spans 14 residues. V was pared by 4 bases and J by 2 bases, with 11 bases between. Here the CDR3 DNA reads TGCGCCAGCAGCCTATCGACGGTGAACTATGGCTACACCTTC. It codes for CASSLSTVNYGYTF.

The chain combines TRBV30 with TRBJ2-5; no definite D call. Germline CDR1 is GTSNPN and CDR2 is SVGIG (reference sequence). The V gene lost 6 bases and the J gene lost 0 bases, with 5 bases spanning the gap. This CDR3 spans 11 amino acids. The CDR3 is CACWYQETQYF. CDR3 coding DNA: TGTGCCTGCTGGTACCAAGAGACCCAGTACTTC. Based on the CDR3 plus reference TRBV30 and TRBJ2-5, the full variable domain is SQTIHQWPATLVQPVGSPLSLECTVEGTSNPNLYWYRQAAGRGLQLLFYSVGIGQISSEVPQNLSASRPQDRQFILSSKKLLLSDSGFYLCACWYQETQYFGPGTRLLVL.

J is TRBJ2-1 and V is TRBV2; 9 nucleotides align to TRBD1. The junction had 9 bases not matched to a gene; V was cut back by 8 bases and J by 7 bases. Germline CDR1 and CDR2: SNHLY and FYNNEI. CDR3 length equals 14 residues. The CDR3 loop is CASLERTGVNEQFF. In DNA form, the CDR3 reads TGTGCCAGCCTAGAAAGGACAGGGGTAAATGAGCAGTTCTTC.

V gene TRBV5-6 combines with J gene TRBJ2-7; 7 bases fit TRBD1. V was pared by 2 bases and J by 1 base, with 6 bases of the junction left unmatched. The CDR3 is 15 amino acids. Germline assignment: CDR1 SGHDT and CDR2 YYEEEE. The CDR3 coding sequence is TGTGCCAGCAGCTTCCCCGGGACAGTATCCTACGAGCAGTACTTC. Translating it yields CASSFPGTVSYEQYF.

The chain couples TRBV7-3 to TRBJ2-5; perhaps D is TRBD1 or TRBD2 (6 bases each). The CDR3 loop spans 15 amino acids. Germline loops: CDR1 SGHTA, CDR2 FQGTGA. V lost 1 base and J 1 base, leaving 10 bases between the germline ends. This CDR3 is CASSLNGGLQETQYF. The CDR3 coding sequence is TGTGCCAGCAGCTTAAACGGGGGCCTCCAAGAGACCCAGTACTTC.

About this clone itself: The junction departs from germline at one end; a sequencing error may be responsible. The CDR3 DNA is TGTGCCGGCAGCTTGGGTGGATACAATGAGCAGTTCTTC. It translates to CAGSLGGYNEQFF. This chain uses TRBV5-7 with TRBJ2-1; no clear D. TRBV5-7 is placed among ORFs of uncertain function. There are 13 residues in the CDR3.

The chain employs TRBV7-2 and TRBJ1-5, with D possibly being TRBD1 (5 bases). This CDR3 is 17 amino acids long. In germline, CDR1 is SGHTA, CDR2 FQGNSA. Trimming shortened V by 1 base and J by 0 bases, and 13 bases separated the two germline ends. The DNA of the CDR3 is TGTGCCAGCAGCTTAGGGCTACGGGGGGGTAGCAATCAGCCCCAGCATTTT. Amino acids: CASSLGLRGGSNQPQHF.

CDR3 loop: CASSPLGQNNSPLHF. In DNA, the CDR3 is TGTGCCAGTAGTCCCCTCGGACAGAATAATTCACCCCTCCACTTT. This chain links TRBV19 with TRBJ1-6; tentative D call: TRBD1 (6 bases). CDR3 size: 15 residues. Germline V gene lookup returns CDR1 LNHDA and CDR2 SQIVND (reference sequence). Between the trimmed V and J ends, which lost 5 bases and 5 bases, there was a span of 13 bases.

This clone was counted between two and nine times. V is TRBV9 and J is TRBJ2-1; D might be TRBD2 (5 bases). V lost 0 bases and J 2 bases, leaving 6 bases between the germline ends. This CDR3 comprises 14 residues. From germline, CDR1 is SGDLS and CDR2 YYNGEE. CDR3 sequence reads: CASSVAGTYNEQFF. Here the CDR3 DNA reads TGTGCCAGCAGCGTAGCGGGGACCTACAATGAGCAGTTCTTC.

CDR3 sequence: CASSLGLAGNNEQFF. Written as DNA, the CDR3 is TGTGCCAGCAGCTTGGGACTAGCGGGAAACAATGAGCAGTTCTTC. V is TRBV5-6 and J is TRBJ2-1; 11 bases are a match to TRBD2. V lost 0 bases and J lost 5; bases outside the gene matches: 1. The CDR3 contains 15 residues. Per the germline V gene, CDR1 is SGHDT and CDR2 is YYEEEE.

The rearrangement uses TRBV5-1 and TRBJ2-7; 10 nucleotides agree with TRBD2. The CDR3 contains 16 residues. Trimming removed 0 bases from V and 2 bases from J; junction bases left unmatched: 5. CDR1 is SGHRS and CDR2 is YFSETQ in the germline V gene. In DNA, the CDR3 is TGCGCCAGCAGCTTGGATTGGACTAGCGGAGCCTACGAGCAGTACTTC. It encodes CASSLDWTSGAYEQYF.

This clone was seen a single time. V and J are TRBV7-3 and TRBJ2-7, with 10 bases lining up with TRBD2. V shed 2 bases and J 5 bases; nucleotides not matched to a gene: 9. Per germline, CDR1 SGHTA and CDR2 FQGTGA. This CDR3 region has 16 residues. Here the CDR3 DNA reads TGTGCCAGCAGCTTAGCCCCAGCGGGGGGGATGGACGAGCAGTACTTC. Amino acid sequence: CASSLAPAGGMDEQYF.

The chain combines TRBV18 with TRBJ2-5, with 9 nucleotides matching TRBD1. The tail of the sequence fits TRBJ2-7 better, so the J call may be wrong. CDR1 is KGHSH and CDR2 is LQKENI in the germline V gene. The CDR3 is made up of 14 amino acids. CDR3 sequence: CASSPGTGLGEQYF. In nucleotides, the CDR3 is TGTGCCAGCTCACCGGGGACAGGGCTGGGCGAGCAGTACTTC.

This rearrangement joins TRBV4-1 to TRBJ2-7; 7 bases agree with TRBD1. Germline CDR1 and CDR2: MGHRA and YSYEKL. V gave up 0 bases and J gave up 6 bases; unmatched junction bases: 29. The CDR3 contains 22 residues. The CDR3 DNA reads TGCGCCAGCAGCCAAGATGACACCTACAGGGGCACATGGGATAAACGGATCGTCGAGCAGTACTTC. Translation gives CASSQDDTYRGTWDKRIVEQYF.

The J gene is TRBJ2-1, the V gene TRBV4-2, with D possibly being TRBD2 (5 bases). Trimming removed 4 bases from V and 7 bases from J, with 11 bases in between. The CDR3 consists of 13 residues. CDR1 is LGHNA and CDR2 is YNFKEQ in the germline V gene. The CDR3 sequence: CASSLAGGNEQFF. CDR3 nucleotide sequence: TGTGCCAGCAGCCTGGCGGGTGGGAATGAGCAGTTCTTC.

This clone appeared once. This chain links TRBV6-5 with TRBJ1-1, with TRBD1 identical over 8 bases. This CDR3 spans 15 amino acids. Germline values: CDR1 MNHEY, CDR2 SVGAGI. V dropped 5 bases and J dropped 6; count of bases not matched to a gene: 11. As DNA, the CDR3 is TGTGCCAGCAGTGGGGGACAGGAATGGCTGGCTGAAGCTTTCTTT. This codes for CASSGGQEWLAEAFF.

The V and J genes are TRBV23-1 and TRBJ2-3; tentatively, D is TRBD1 (5 bases). TRBV23-1 is an open reading frame, and its role is uncertain. Trimming pared 4 bases from V and 7 bases from J, leaving 6 bases between. The CDR3 is 11 amino acids. CDR3 sequence: CASSRGHTQYF. In nucleotides, the CDR3 is TGCGCCAGCAGTCGGGGCCATACGCAGTATTTT.

The rearrangement links TRBV6-1 to TRBJ1-6; the D gene is possibly TRBD1 (5 bases). The CDR3 sequence is 15 residues long. Per the germline V gene, CDR1 is MNHNS and CDR2 is SASEGT. Trimming pared 4 bases from V and 5 bases from J, leaving 12 bases between. DNA for the CDR3: TGTGCCAGCAGTGCTTGGGGACGGAATAATTCACCCCTCCACTTT. Its protein is CASSAWGRNNSPLHF.